This TCR beta chain was recorded in a study of shared clonotypes between healthy human individuals. Data came from immunoSEQ multiplex PCR; TCRdb stores just in-frame clones and leaves some out. The repertoire consists of 800,000 to 1,200,000 clones, with 75% to 85% occurring once and the leading ten covering approximately 0.5%. Sequenced material: memory CD4+ T cells from PBMCs. The subset: CD45RA-negative fraction. The sequence was collected from a man younger than 30 in good health. Some clones in this sample may be carry-over from other donors' samples.

The CDR3 spells CASSKARASGSANPYEQYF. CDR3 nucleotides: TGTGCCAGCAGCAAAGCTAGGGCTAGCGGGAGCGCCAACCCCTACGAGCAGTACTTC. This chain uses TRBV21-1 with TRBJ2-7; the D segment call TRBD2 is taken from the table without a DNA check. TRBV21-1 is described as a pseudogene. This CDR3 is 19 amino acids long.